Sequencing of this TCR delta chain was carried out in a study of human gamma delta and Vdelta1 T cells. Germline V lookup: CDR1 TSWWSYY, CDR2 QGS. This CDR3 spans 17 amino acids. Trimming shortened V by 0 bases and J by 0 bases, and 14 bases separated the two germline ends. As concerns this clone: The antigen is undetermined.

TCRdb repeated clone calling on the PCR reads with CATT. The sample lists fewer than 15,000 delta-chain clones, almost 50% occurring once. This sequence was found in a human donor in good health. The rearrangement uses TRDV1 and TRDJ1; D ambiguous. Sequenced material: Vdelta1 gamma-delta T cells from blood grown in culture (DOT cells). In nucleotides, the CDR3 is TGTGCTCTTGGGGAACTGCCGGGTTCGCTTTACACCGATAAACTCATCTTT. The encoded protein is CALGELPGSLYTDKLIF.